The TCR beta chain described here comes from a study of T cells after somatic rescue of genetic block. Germline values: CDR1 LGHNA, CDR2 YSLEER. J lost 4 bases, V lost 0 bases, and 17 bases had no gene match. This CDR3 has 21 residues. Sequenced by immunoSEQ multiplex PCR; TCRdb stores in-frame clones only, minus some. The sample includes about 72,000 clones, under 95% of them seen just once. The sequenced material came from peripheral blood mononuclear cells (PBMCs). The chain has TRBV4-3 and TRBJ2-7; 14 bases line up with TRBD2. The clonotype comes from a man younger than 40. CDR3 DNA sequence: TGCGCCAGCAGCCAAGAATTATTAAGAAAGGGACTAGCGGGAGTCGGGTACGAGCAGTACTTC. Translating it yields CASSQELLRKGLAGVGYEQYF.